This TCR beta chain was found in a study of blood T cell repertoires in COVID-19. The overall study: Both acute and convalescent COVID-19 samples were obtained from the United States, Italy and Spain. Sources were T cells, B-cell-depleted T cells, or PBMCs; the material itself was cDNA or gDNA.

V was clipped by 3 bases and J by 0 bases; unmatched bases: 7. Looked up from germline, CDR1 is MGHRA and CDR2 is YSYEKL. The CDR3 has 18 amino acids. In the source study's methods: Researchers report that nucleated cell counts were estimated from reference gene primer amplification. Sequencing was performed with immunoSEQ multiplex PCR; in TCRdb, only in-frame clones are kept and a portion is missing. That table is the source of V, J and clone size, and D and trimming were worked out from the DNA. The table includes some 220,000 clones, 80% to 85% detected once. J is TRBJ2-6 and V is TRBV4-1; the match to TRBD1 covers 8 bases. The receptor's source is a woman aged 55 to 70 with acute or convalescent COVID-19. The source material was peripheral blood. The CDR3 nucleotides read TGCGCCAGCAGCCACTGGACAGGGCACCCCTCTGGGGCCAACGTCCTGACTTTC. Encoded protein: CASSHWTGHPSGANVLTF.